The rows below give T cell receptor beta chains drawn from one sample of a study of blood T cell repertoires in COVID-19. The table came from immunoSEQ multiplex PCR; TCRdb's copy has only in-frame clones and leaves some out. The data hold under 300,000 clones, with 90% observed a single time. Sequencing input: peripheral blood. These receptors all come from a woman between 40 and 50 years old with acute or convalescent COVID-19. Each CDR3 is given with its conserved first and last residue. D genes are given only for firm matches. Clone size is stated in some rows and not others, as once, few, many or a class when expanded.

abundance	j_gene	v_gene	len	d_gene	CDR3aa	CDR3nt
-	TRBJ1-5	TRBV5-5	15	TRBD1	CASSGQGWVNQPQHF	TGTGCCAGCAGCGGACAGGGGTGGGTCAATCAGCCCCAGCATTTT
once	TRBJ2-5	TRBV7-2	15	-	CASSLEMGRGETQYF	TGTGCCAGCAGCTTAGAGATGGGTAGGGGGGAGACCCAGTACTTC
-	TRBJ1-2	TRBV5-1	14	-	CASSLEAWAYGYTF	TGCGCCAGCAGCTTGGAGGCGTGGGCCTATGGCTACACCTTC
-	TRBJ2-2	TRBV27	17	TRBD2	CASSLKALAGNTGELFF	TGTGCCAGCAGTTTGAAGGCACTAGCGGGGAACACCGGGGAGCTGTTTTTT
once	TRBJ1-2	TRBV5-8	15	-	CASSFKGSLNYGYTF	TGTGCCAGCAGCTTTAAGGGGTCTCTGAACTATGGCTACACCTTC
-	TRBJ1-3	TRBV5-4	13	-	CAGQRSSGNTIYF	TGTGCCGGACAGCGGAGCTCTGGAAACACCATATATTTT
-	TRBJ1-2	TRBV6-6	13	TRBD1	CASSPTGGAGYTF	TGTGCCAGCAGCCCGACAGGGGGCGCTGGCTACACCTTC
-	TRBJ2-3	TRBV3-1/TRBV3-2	18	TRBD2	CASSQGPFLLAGADTQYF	TGTGCCAGCAGCCAAGGACCCTTCCTTCTAGCGGGGGCAGATACGCAGTATTTT
once	TRBJ2-2	TRBV2	15	TRBD2	CASSGSGGANGELFF	TGTGCCAGCAGTGGGAGCGGGGGGGCGAACGGGGAGCTGTTTTTT
-	TRBJ1-6	TRBV6-5	14	TRBD1	CASRGTGENSPLHF	TGTGCCAGCAGGGGGACAGGAGAAAATTCACCCCTCCACTTT
-	TRBJ1-2	TRBV3-1/TRBV3-2	14	TRBD1	CASSQGGTVYGYTF	TGTGCCAGCAGCCAAGGGGGGACAGTATATGGCTACACCTTC
-	TRBJ2-1	TRBV11-3	14	-	CASSPSPTHNEQFF	TGTGCCAGCAGCCCTAGCCCTACCCACAATGAGCAGTTCTTC
-	TRBJ2-5	TRBV5-4	13	-	CASSLAPLETQYF	TGTGCCAGCAGCTTGGCCCCTCTGGAGACCCAGTACTTC
-	TRBJ1-1	TRBV6-6	13	-	CASSYILYSEAFF	TGTGCCAGCAGTTATATCCTTTACTCTGAAGCTTTCTTT
once	TRBJ2-2	TRBV9	15	-	CASSRGGGDTGELFF	TGTGCCAGCAGCCGAGGAGGAGGGGACACCGGGGAGCTGTTTTTT
-	TRBJ1-2	TRBV12-3/TRBV12-4	13	TRBD1	CASSTGGGYGYTF	TGTGCCAGCAGTACAGGGGGCGGGTATGGCTACACCTTC
-	TRBJ2-6	TRBV27	19	TRBD1	CASSLKYMDRGTGANVLTF	TGTGCCAGCAGTTTAAAGTATATGGACAGGGGTACTGGGGCCAACGTCCTGACTTTC
-	TRBJ2-5	TRBV27	14	-	CASSFLQGQETQYF	TGTGCCAGCAGTTTCCTACAGGGACAAGAGACCCAGTACTTC
once	TRBJ1-2	TRBV27	16	-	CASSFHSTEPLYGYTF	TGTGCCAGCAGTTTCCACTCGACGGAGCCCCTCTATGGCTACACCTTC
-	TRBJ2-2	TRBV11-2	15	-	CASSPWSPGSGELFF	TGTGCCAGCAGCCCCTGGTCCCCCGGGTCCGGGGAGCTGTTTTTT
-	TRBJ2-3	TRBV5-1	14	TRBD2	CASSSTSGTDTQYF	TGCGCCAGCAGCTCGACTAGCGGCACAGATACGCAGTATTTT
-	TRBJ1-6	TRBV7-2	15	-	CASSLQGGYNSPLHF	TGTGCCAGCAGCTTACAGGGAGGATATAATTCACCCCTCCACTTT
once	TRBJ1-2	TRBV11-2	15	-	CASSLVEGRGYGYTF	TGTGCCAGCAGCTTAGTGGAGGGTCGGGGGTATGGCTACACCTTC
-	TRBJ1-4	TRBV2	17	-	CASTPYRTPSANEKLFF	TGTGCCAGCACGCCCTACAGGACCCCGTCGGCTAATGAAAAACTGTTTTTT
-	TRBJ1-1	TRBV9	15	-	CASSVEGAKNTEAFF	TGTGCCAGCAGCGTAGAAGGGGCGAAGAACACTGAAGCTTTCTTT
-	TRBJ2-3	TRBV9	16	TRBD2	CASSVYAGGPTDTQYF	TGTGCCAGCAGCGTATACGCGGGGGGGCCCACAGATACGCAGTATTTT
-	TRBJ1-2	TRBV7-8	13	TRBD1	CASSPRQGRGYTF	TGTGCCAGCAGCCCCCGACAGGGTCGGGGCTACACCTTC
-	TRBJ1-5	TRBV27	15	-	CASSLRGDSNQPQHF	TGTGCCAGCAGTTTACGGGGGGACAGCAATCAGCCCCAGCATTTT
-	TRBJ2-5	TRBV14	15	-	CASSQYRVDQETQYF	TGTGCCAGCAGCCAATACAGGGTTGATCAAGAGACCCAGTACTTC
-	TRBJ2-1	TRBV11-2	16	-	CASSVYTGRPGGEQFF	TGTGCCAGCAGCGTATACACAGGGCGTCCGGGAGGTGAGCAGTTCTTC
-	TRBJ1-3	TRBV13	15	-	CASSYRLSSGNTIYF	TGTGCCAGCAGCTATCGACTGAGCTCTGGAAACACCATATATTTT
-	TRBJ1-2	TRBV19	12	-	CASMMSVYGYTF	TGTGCCAGTATGATGTCGGTCTATGGCTACACCTTC
-	TRBJ2-1	TRBV2	15	TRBD1	CASSTQGVAYNEQFF	TGTGCCAGCAGTACTCAGGGGGTTGCCTACAATGAGCAGTTCTTC
-	TRBJ1-5	TRBV30	15	TRBD1	CAWRQGGYSNQPQHF	TGTGCCTGGAGACAGGGGGGATACAGCAATCAGCCCCAGCATTTT
-	TRBJ1-2	TRBV6-5	14	-	CASSLQGSSYGYTF	TGTGCCAGCAGTCTCCAGGGGAGTAGCTATGGCTACACCTTC
-	TRBJ1-2	TRBV7-6	14	TRBD1	CASSPGQTNYGYTF	TGTGCCAGCAGCCCGGGACAGACGAACTATGGCTACACCTTC
-	TRBJ2-2	TRBV12-3/TRBV12-4	12	-	CASSLDGRELFF	TGTGCCAGCAGTTTAGATGGGCGGGAGCTGTTTTTT
-	TRBJ2-5	TRBV9	17	TRBD2	CASSVSGGPLREETQYF	TGTGCCAGCAGCGTTAGCGGGGGGCCATTACGGGAAGAGACCCAGTACTTC
-	TRBJ1-4	TRBV19	13	TRBD1	CASNSGGDEKLFF	TGTGCCAGCAACTCAGGGGGAGATGAAAAACTGTTTTTT
-	TRBJ2-2	TRBV7-9	15	-	CASSLLRLNTGELFF	TGTGCCAGCAGCTTACTACGGTTAAACACCGGGGAGCTGTTTTTT
-	TRBJ1-1	TRBV2	13	-	CASSDLRNTEAFF	TGTGCCAGCAGTGATCTGCGGAACACTGAAGCTTTCTTT
-	TRBJ2-1	TRBV9	14	TRBD2	CASSQGLGGNEQFF	TGTGCCAGCAGCCAAGGACTAGGCGGCAATGAGCAGTTCTTC
-	TRBJ1-2	TRBV5-5	12	-	CASSFSDYGYTF	TGTGCCAGCAGCTTCTCGGACTATGGCTACACCTTC
-	TRBJ1-2	TRBV7-5	16	-	CARSLNFQRETYGYTF	TGTGCCAGAAGCTTGAACTTTCAGAGGGAGACCTATGGCTACACCTTC
-	TRBJ2-1	TRBV4-1	17	-	CASSQAVRVQGRNEQFF	TGCGCCAGCAGCCAAGCTGTCCGGGTACAGGGCCGCAATGAGCAGTTCTTC
-	TRBJ1-2	TRBV10-1	12	TRBD1	CASTGGNYGYTF	TGCGCCAGCACAGGGGGCAACTATGGCTACACCTTC
-	TRBJ1-2	TRBV4-2	16	TRBD1	CASSQAWGQDIGGYTF	TGTGCCAGCAGCCAAGCATGGGGACAGGATATAGGGGGCTACACCTTC
-	TRBJ1-3	TRBV30	17	TRBD1	CAWSSTRTGYSGNTIYF	TGTGCCTGGAGTTCAACCCGGACAGGTTACTCTGGAAACACCATATATTTT
-	TRBJ1-1	TRBV30	14	TRBD1	CAWNRGHPNTEAFF	TGTGCCTGGAACAGGGGCCACCCGAACACTGAAGCTTTCTTT
-	TRBJ1-1	TRBV5-1	14	-	CASRITQAATEAFF	TGCGCCAGCAGGATAACACAGGCAGCCACTGAAGCTTTCTTT
-	TRBJ2-5	TRBV19	13	TRBD1	CASSRQGGETQYF	TGTGCCAGTAGTAGACAGGGGGGTGAGACCCAGTACTTC
-	TRBJ1-2	TRBV9	16	TRBD1	CASSVVGTGENYGYTF	TGTGCCAGCAGCGTAGTCGGGACAGGTGAAAACTATGGCTACACCTTC
-	TRBJ1-4	TRBV29-1	12	-	CSVLATNEKLFF	TGCAGCGTTTTGGCCACTAATGAAAAACTGTTTTTT
-	TRBJ1-1	TRBV4-1	16	-	CASSQVNLQPNTEAFF	TGCGCCAGCAGCCAAGTGAATCTACAGCCGAACACTGAAGCTTTCTTT
-	TRBJ1-1	TRBV9	13	-	CASSVGASSEAFF	TGTGCCAGCAGCGTAGGCGCGAGCTCCGAAGCTTTCTTT
-	TRBJ2-1	TRBV19	15	TRBD2	CASSIGSGGHNEQFF	TGTGCCAGTAGTATAGGTAGCGGGGGGCACAATGAGCAGTTCTTC
-	TRBJ1-2	TRBV16	15	TRBD1	CASSRDDRDNYGYTF	TGTGCCAGCAGCCGCGACGACAGGGACAACTATGGCTACACCTTC